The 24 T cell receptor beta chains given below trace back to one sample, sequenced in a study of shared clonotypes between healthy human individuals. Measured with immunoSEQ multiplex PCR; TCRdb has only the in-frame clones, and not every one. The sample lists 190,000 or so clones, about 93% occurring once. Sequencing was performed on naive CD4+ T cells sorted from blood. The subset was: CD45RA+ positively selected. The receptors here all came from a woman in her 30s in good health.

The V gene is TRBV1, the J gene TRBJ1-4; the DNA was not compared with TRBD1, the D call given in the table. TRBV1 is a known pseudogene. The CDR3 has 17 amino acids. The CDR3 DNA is TGCACCAGCAGCCAAGAGGCCAGGGTTGCCCCAAGTGAAAAACTGTTTTTT. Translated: CTSSQEARVAPSEKLFF.

CDR3 coding DNA: TGTGCCAGCAGCACCGGTAGCGGGAGGGCCGTCGGGGAGCTGTTTTTT. This sequence encodes CASSTGSGRAVGELFF. The chain has TRBV5-4 and TRBJ2-2; TRBD2 agrees at 11 bases. Germline-derived CDR1 and CDR2 are SGHNT and YYREEE (reference sequence). V was pared by 4 bases and J by 7 bases, with 9 bases of the junction left unmatched. The CDR3 contains 16 residues.

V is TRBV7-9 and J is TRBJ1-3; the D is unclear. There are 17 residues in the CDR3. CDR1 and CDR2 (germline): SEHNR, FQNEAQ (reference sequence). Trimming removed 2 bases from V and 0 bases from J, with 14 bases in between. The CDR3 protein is CASSLIVRVPSGNTIYF. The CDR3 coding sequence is TGTGCCAGCAGCTTAATTGTGAGGGTACCCTCTGGAAACACCATATATTTT.

CDR3 in DNA: TGCGCCAGCAGGGTAACAGATACGCAGTATTTT. Its translation is CASRVTDTQYF. The chain uses TRBV5-1 and TRBJ2-3; D remains unclear. Trimming left V 5 bases short and J 3 bases short, with 4 bases between. Per the germline V gene, CDR1 is SGHRS and CDR2 is YFSETQ. CDR3 size: 11 residues.

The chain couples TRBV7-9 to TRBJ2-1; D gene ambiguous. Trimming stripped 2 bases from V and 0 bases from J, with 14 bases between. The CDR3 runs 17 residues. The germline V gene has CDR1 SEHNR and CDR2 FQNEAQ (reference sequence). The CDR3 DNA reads TGTGCCAGCAGCTTATTGGGGTTGCGCGTCTCCTACAATGAGCAGTTCTTC. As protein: CASSLLGLRVSYNEQFF.

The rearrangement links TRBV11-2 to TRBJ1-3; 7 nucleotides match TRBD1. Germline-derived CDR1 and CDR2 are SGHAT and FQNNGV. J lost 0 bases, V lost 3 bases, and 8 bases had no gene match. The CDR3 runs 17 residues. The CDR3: CASSLRGQAASGNTIYF. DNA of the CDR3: TGTGCCAGCAGCTTGAGGGGGCAGGCTGCCTCTGGAAACACCATATATTTT.

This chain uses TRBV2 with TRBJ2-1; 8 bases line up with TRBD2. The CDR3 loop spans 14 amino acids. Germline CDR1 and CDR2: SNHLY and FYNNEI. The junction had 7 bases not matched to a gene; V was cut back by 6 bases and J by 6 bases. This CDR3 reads CASRGTRGLNEQFF. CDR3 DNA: TGTGCCAGCAGGGGGACTAGAGGTCTCAATGAGCAGTTCTTC.

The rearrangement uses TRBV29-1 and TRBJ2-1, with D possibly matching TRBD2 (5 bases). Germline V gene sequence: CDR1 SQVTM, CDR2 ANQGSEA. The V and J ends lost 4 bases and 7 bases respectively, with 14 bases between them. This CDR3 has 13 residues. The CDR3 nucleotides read TGCAGCGTTGTGCGGGCGGCAAGAAATGAGCAGTTCTTC. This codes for CSVVRAARNEQFF.

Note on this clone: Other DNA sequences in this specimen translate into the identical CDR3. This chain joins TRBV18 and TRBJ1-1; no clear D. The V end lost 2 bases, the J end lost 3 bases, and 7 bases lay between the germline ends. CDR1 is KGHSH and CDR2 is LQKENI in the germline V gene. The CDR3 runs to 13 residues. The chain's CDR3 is CASSPRVDTEAFF. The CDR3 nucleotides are TGTGCCAGCTCACCAAGAGTGGACACTGAAGCTTTCTTT. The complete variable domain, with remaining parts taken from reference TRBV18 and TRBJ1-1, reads NAGVMQNPRHLVRRRGQEARLRCSPMKGHSHVYWYRQLPEEGLKFMVYLQKENIIDESGMPKERFSAEFPKEGPSILRIQQVVRGDSAAYFCASSPRVDTEAFFGQGTRLTVV.

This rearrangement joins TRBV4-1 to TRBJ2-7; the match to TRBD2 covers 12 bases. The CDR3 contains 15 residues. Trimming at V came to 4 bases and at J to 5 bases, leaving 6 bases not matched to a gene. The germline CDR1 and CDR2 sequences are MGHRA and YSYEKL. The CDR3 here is CASSLLLAGGNEQYF. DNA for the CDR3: TGCGCCAGCAGCCTACTTCTAGCGGGAGGGAACGAGCAGTACTTC.

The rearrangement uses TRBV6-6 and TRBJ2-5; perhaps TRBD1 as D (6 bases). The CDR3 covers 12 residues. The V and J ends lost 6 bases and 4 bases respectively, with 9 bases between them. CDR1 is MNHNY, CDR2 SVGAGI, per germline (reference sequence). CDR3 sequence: CASRRDTETQYF. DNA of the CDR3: TGTGCCAGCAGGAGGGACACAGAGACCCAGTACTTC.

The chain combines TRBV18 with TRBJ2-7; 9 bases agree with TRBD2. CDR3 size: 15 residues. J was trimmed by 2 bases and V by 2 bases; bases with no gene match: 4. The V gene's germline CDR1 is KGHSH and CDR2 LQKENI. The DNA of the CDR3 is TGTGCCAGCTCACCAGGGAGCGGGAGGACCTACGAGCAGTACTTC. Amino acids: CASSPGSGRTYEQYF.

DNA for the CDR3: TGTGCCAGCAGCATGAAGGCTAGCGGGGGAAAAAGGGGCGAGCAGTACTTC. This encodes CASSMKASGGKRGEQYF. The chain joins TRBV21-1 to TRBJ2-7; TRBD2 is taken as the D call from the table, unchecked against the DNA. TRBV21-1 is flagged as a pseudogene. The CDR3 spans 17 residues.

CDR3 sequence: CASSLGGVLAVIEQFF. The DNA of the CDR3 is TGTGCCAGCAGCTTGGGTGGTGTTCTAGCTGTGATTGAGCAGTTCTTC. The V and J genes are TRBV7-9 and TRBJ2-1; a possible D gene is TRBD2 (5 bases). Germline V CDR1 and CDR2: SEHNR, FQNEAQ (reference sequence). The CDR3 has 16 residues. Trimming left V 3 bases short and J 9 bases short, with 21 bases between.

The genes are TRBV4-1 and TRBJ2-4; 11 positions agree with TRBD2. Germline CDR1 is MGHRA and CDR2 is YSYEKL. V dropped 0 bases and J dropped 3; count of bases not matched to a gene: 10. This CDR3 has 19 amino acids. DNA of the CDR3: TGCGCCAGCAGCCAAGATATGATAGCGGGAGGGCCTTTCAAAAACATTCAGTACTTC. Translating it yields CASSQDMIAGGPFKNIQYF.

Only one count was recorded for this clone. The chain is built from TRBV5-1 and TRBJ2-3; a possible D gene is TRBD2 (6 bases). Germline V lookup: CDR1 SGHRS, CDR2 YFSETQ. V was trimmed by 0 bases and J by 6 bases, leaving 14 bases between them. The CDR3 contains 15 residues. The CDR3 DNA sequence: TGCGCCAGCAGCTTGGCGCAGGGAGGATCGGATACGCAGTATTTT. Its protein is CASSLAQGGSDTQYF.

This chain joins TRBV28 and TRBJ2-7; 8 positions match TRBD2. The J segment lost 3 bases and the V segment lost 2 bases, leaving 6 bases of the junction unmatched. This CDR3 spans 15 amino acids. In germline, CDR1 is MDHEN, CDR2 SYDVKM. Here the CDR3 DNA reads TGTGCCAGCAGTTTAGGGGCTAGCGGGCACTACGAGCAGTACTTC. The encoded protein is CASSLGASGHYEQYF.

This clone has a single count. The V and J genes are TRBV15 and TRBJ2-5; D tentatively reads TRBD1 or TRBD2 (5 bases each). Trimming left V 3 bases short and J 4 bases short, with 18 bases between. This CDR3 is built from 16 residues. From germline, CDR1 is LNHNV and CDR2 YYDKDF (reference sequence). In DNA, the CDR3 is TGTGCCACCAGCAGCCTGCTGGGACGTGGGGCAGAGACCCAGTACTTC. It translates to CATSSLLGRGAETQYF.

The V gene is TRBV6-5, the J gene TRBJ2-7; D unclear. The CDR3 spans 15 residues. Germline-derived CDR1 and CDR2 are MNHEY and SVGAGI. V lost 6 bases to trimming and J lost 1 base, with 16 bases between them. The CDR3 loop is CASRKGQDPSYEQYF. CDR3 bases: TGTGCCAGCAGGAAAGGGCAGGATCCTTCCTACGAGCAGTACTTC.

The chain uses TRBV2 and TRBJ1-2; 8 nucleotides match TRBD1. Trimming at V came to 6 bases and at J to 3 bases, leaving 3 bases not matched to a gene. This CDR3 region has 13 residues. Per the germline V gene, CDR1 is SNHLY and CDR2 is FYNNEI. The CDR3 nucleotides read TGTGCCAGCAGAAGACAGGGGTACTATGGCTACACCTTC. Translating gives CASRRQGYYGYTF. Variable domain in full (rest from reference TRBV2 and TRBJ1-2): EPEVTQTPSHQVTQMGQEVILRCVPISNHLYFYWYRQILGQKVEFLVSFYNNEISEKSEIFDDQFSVERPDGSNFTLKIRSTKLEDSAMYFCASRRQGYYGYTFGSGTRLTVV.

DNA for the CDR3: TGTGCCAGCAGTTTAAATGGGAGGATGCTTTTCGAGCAGTACTTC. It specifies CASSLNGRMLFEQYF. The chain links TRBV28 to TRBJ2-5; D is possibly TRBD2 (6 bases). Judging by the DNA end, TRBJ2-7 fits better; the J call may be wrong. Germline V gene data show CDR1 as MDHEN and CDR2 as SYDVKM. CDR3 length: 15 residues.

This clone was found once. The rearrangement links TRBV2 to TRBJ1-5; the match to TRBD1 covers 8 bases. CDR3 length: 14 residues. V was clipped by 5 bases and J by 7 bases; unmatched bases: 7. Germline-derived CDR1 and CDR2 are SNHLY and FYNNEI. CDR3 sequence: CASSRTGSRQPQHF. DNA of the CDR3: TGTGCCAGCAGTAGGACAGGGTCTCGGCAGCCCCAGCATTTT.

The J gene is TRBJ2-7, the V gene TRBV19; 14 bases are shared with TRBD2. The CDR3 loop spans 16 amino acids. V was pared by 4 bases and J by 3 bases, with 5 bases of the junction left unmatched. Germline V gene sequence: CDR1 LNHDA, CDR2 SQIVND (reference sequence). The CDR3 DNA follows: TGTGCCAGTAGTACGGGACTAGCGGGAGAGGGCTACGAGCAGTACTTC. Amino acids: CASSTGLAGEGYEQYF.

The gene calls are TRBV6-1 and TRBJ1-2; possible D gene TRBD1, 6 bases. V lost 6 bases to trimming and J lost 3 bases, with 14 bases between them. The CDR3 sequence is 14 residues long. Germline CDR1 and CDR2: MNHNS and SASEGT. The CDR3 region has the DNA TGTGCCAGCAGCCTTGACAGGCACGACTATGGCTACACCTTC. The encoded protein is CASSLDRHDYGYTF.